This entry features one T cell receptor beta chain sequence. This clone's antigen is unknown. Per-base quality was not reported, and no clone a single base away is much larger than it. The data were obtained in a study of cytomegalovirus exposure and HLA in healthy donors (dated by TCRdb to about 2017). Regarding the study in general: According to a later analysis, one platform produced both the 110 or so validation repertoires and the 550 to 800 repertoires of the first cohort. The study aimed to test whether cataloging public T cell receptors could reveal signatures of past pathogen exposure. Besides the first cohort of about 730 subjects, a separate validation cohort made up of roughly 120 different subjects was used. The study combined high-throughput TCR immunosequencing, statistical association of individual TCRs with disease status, and machine learning to predict cytomegalovirus infection status. General findings and caveats noted by the study authors: In vitro tests confirmed that three of the cytomegalovirus-associated TCR beta chains recognize cytomegalovirus antigens. Of the cluster scores, approximately 95% were above 0 in a later analysis, which found that TCRs clustered in the first cohort also tended to co-occur in the 95 to 150 validation repertoires. The study gave a list of more than 150 TCR beta chains associated with cytomegalovirus. It was suggested by the authors that the approach could potentially be generalized to other disease states and immunological phenotypes. Most TCR sequences were observed very rarely across donors, whereas some public TCRs were present in many individuals. Cytomegalovirus status was reported to be diagnosed by the classifier with high specificity and sensitivity in both the original and validation cohorts. The validation cohort had no HLA typing available for a later analysis, so co-occurrence within that cohort was assessed over all 110 or so repertoires.

Library prep was done by the immunoSEQ multiplex PCR assay. On the study's bioinformatics: A statistical classification framework was developed to diagnose cytomegalovirus status using the catalog of TCR beta chain sequences. Held by TCRdb, this immuneACCESS table contains in-frame sequences only and omits some clones. Under half of the omission traces to an unresolved V gene where checked; the cause of the rest is unknown. V, J and clone size are taken as reported in that table, and D and trimming were inferred from the DNA itself. Within this sample are roughly 200,000 clones, with about three quarters of them counted one time only. The ten largest clonotypes hold 1% to 1.5% of the sample. The donors belonged to the validation cohort of approximately 130 subjects, which was separate from the roughly 700-subject first cohort. According to the germline V gene (reference sequence), CDR1 reads SGHNT and CDR2 reads YYREEE. Between the V and J ends, shortened by 0 bases and 0 bases respectively, the junction contains 7 bases. The CDR3 numbers 15 residues from cysteine through phenylalanine. The retained sequence is limited to the CDR3, 45 bases, with the frame set at the first base.

This TCR was recovered from a woman aged 25 to 39 in good health and CMV-seronegative. Material: PBMCs. The rearranged chain carries TRBV5-4 and TRBJ1-3; the D gene is unclear. The nucleotide sequence is TGTGCCAGCAGCTTGGACAGATTCTCTGGAAACACCATATATTTT. Translation gives CASSLDRFSGNTIYF.